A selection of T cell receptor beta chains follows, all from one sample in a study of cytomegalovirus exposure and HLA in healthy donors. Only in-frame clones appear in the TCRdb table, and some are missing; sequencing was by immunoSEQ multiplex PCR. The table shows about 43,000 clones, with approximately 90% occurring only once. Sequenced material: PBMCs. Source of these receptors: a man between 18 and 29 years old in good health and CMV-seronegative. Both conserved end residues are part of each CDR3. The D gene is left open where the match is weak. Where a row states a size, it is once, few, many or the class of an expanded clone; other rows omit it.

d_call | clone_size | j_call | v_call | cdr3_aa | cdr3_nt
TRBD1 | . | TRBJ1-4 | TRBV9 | CASSGRDSRNEKLFF | TGTGCCAGCAGCGGCCGGGACAGCCGTAATGAAAAACTGTTTTTT
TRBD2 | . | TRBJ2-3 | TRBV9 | CASSVVASGGSHTQYF | TGTGCCAGCAGCGTAGTGGCTAGCGGGGGATCCCATACGCAGTATTTT
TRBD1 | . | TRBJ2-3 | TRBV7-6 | CASSRDRGQDTQYF | TGTGCCAGCAGCCGGGACAGGGGGCAGGATACGCAGTATTTT
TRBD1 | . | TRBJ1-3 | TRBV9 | CASSPRGTAAGNTIYF | TGTGCCAGCAGCCCAAGGGGGACAGCGGCTGGAAACACCATATATTTT
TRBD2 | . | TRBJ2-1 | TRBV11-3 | CASSPTSGSLNEQFF | TGTGCCAGCAGCCCTACTAGCGGGAGCCTTAATGAGCAGTTCTTC
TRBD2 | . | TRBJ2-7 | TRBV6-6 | CASRYYGGVEQYF | TGTGCCAGCAGATACTACGGGGGGGTGGAGCAGTACTTC
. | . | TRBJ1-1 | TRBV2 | CASSEGAGMMNTEAFF | TGTGCCAGCAGTGAAGGGGCAGGGATGATGAACACTGAAGCTTTCTTT
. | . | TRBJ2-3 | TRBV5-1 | CASSPDKSTSTDTQYF | TGCGCCAGCAGCCCGGACAAGAGCACTAGCACAGATACGCAGTATTTT
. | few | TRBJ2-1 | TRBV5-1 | CASSQDWSRGADEQFF | TGCGCCAGCAGCCAAGATTGGAGCAGGGGGGCCGATGAGCAGTTCTTC
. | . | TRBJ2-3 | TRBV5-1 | CASSLAGTDTQYF | TGCGCCAGCAGCTTGGCAGGCACAGATACGCAGTATTTT
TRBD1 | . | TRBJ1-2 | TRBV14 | CASSQGGRGPSPYGYTF | TGTGCCAGCAGCCAAGGGGGCAGGGGGCCAAGTCCCTATGGCTACACCTTC
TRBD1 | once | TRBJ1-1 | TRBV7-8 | CASSWGQGNTEAFF | TGTGCCAGCAGCTGGGGACAGGGGAACACTGAAGCTTTCTTT
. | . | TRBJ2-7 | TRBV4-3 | CASSQEFVDSSSYEQYF | TGCGCCAGCAGCCAAGAGTTTGTGGACTCGAGCTCCTACGAGCAGTACTTC
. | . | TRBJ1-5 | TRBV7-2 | CASSPTGDARDQPQHF | TGTGCCAGCAGCCCGACAGGAGACGCCCGAGATCAGCCCCAGCATTTT
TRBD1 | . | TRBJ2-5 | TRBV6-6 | CASSYSRGTGETQYF | TGTGCCAGCAGTTACTCCCGGGGGACAGGCGAGACCCAGTACTTC
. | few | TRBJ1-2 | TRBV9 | CASSGEAIYGYTF | TGTGCCAGCAGCGGGGAGGCGATCTATGGCTACACCTTC
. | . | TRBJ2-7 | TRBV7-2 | CASSLDVQRTYEQYF | TGTGCCAGCAGCTTAGATGTCCAGCGGACCTACGAGCAGTACTTC
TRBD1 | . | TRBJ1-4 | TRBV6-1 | CASSDDRDLLNEKLFF | TGTGCCAGCAGTGACGACAGGGATCTCCTCAATGAAAAACTGTTTTTT
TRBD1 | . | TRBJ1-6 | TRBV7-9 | CASRRAGTGDSPLHF | TGTGCCAGCAGACGTGCCGGGACAGGGGATTCACCCCTCCACTTT
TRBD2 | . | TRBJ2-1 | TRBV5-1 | CASSPGLAEGFVDEQFF | TGCGCCAGCAGCCCTGGGCTAGCGGAGGGGTTCGTGGATGAGCAGTTCTTC
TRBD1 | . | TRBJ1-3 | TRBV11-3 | CASLGQGCDTIYF | TGTGCCAGCTTGGGACAGGGCTGTGACACCATATATTTT
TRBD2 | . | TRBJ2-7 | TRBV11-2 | CASTFSRTSGRYEQYF | TGTGCCAGCACCTTTAGTAGGACTAGCGGGAGGTACGAGCAGTACTTC
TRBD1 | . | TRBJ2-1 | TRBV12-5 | CASGQTGVAYNEQFF | TGTGCTAGTGGCCAGACAGGGGTGGCCTACAATGAGCAGTTCTTC
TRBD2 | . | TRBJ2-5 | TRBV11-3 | CASSLGASGAQETQYF | TGTGCCAGCAGCTTAGGGGCTAGCGGGGCCCAAGAGACCCAGTACTTC
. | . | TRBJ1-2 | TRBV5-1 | CASSLDDGLTDGYTF | TGCGCCAGCAGCTTAGACGACGGATTGACTGATGGCTACACCTTC
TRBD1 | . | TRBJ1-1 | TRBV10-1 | CASSAPGTAFEAFF | TGCGCCAGCAGTGCTCCAGGGACAGCATTTGAAGCTTTCTTT
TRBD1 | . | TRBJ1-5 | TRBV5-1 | CASSSGTGNQPQHF | TGCGCCAGCAGCTCCGGGACAGGGAATCAGCCCCAGCATTTT
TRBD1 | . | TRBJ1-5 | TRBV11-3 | CASSLAGTGDNQPQHF | TGTGCCAGCAGCTTAGCCGGGACAGGCGACAATCAGCCCCAGCATTTT
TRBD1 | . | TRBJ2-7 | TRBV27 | CASSTTGAPYEQYF | TGTGCCAGCAGCACGACAGGGGCCCCCTACGAGCAGTACTTC
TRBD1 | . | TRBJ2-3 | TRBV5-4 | CATNFRGQATDTQYF | TGTGCCACCAACTTCAGGGGGCAGGCCACAGATACGCAGTATTTT
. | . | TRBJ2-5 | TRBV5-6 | CASSGAGNQETQYF | TGTGCCAGCAGCGGCGCAGGAAACCAAGAGACCCAGTACTTC
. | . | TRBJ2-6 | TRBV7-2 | CASSAGGGGANVLTF | TGTGCCAGCAGCGCAGGGGGAGGAGGGGCCAACGTCCTGACTTTC
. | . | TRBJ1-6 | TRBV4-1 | CASSQGFPSSYNSPLHF | TGCGCCAGCAGCCAAGGTTTTCCCAGCTCCTATAATTCACCCCTCCACTTT
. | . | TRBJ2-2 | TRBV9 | CASSVVLSAGELFF | TGTGCCAGCAGCGTAGTGCTATCCGCCGGGGAGCTGTTTTTT
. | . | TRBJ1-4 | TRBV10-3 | CAIRARQVNEKLFF | TGTGCCATCAGGGCCCGACAGGTTAATGAAAAACTGTTTTTT
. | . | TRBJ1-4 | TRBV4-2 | CASSLTGATNEKLFF | TGTGCCAGCAGCCTAACGGGAGCAACTAATGAAAAACTGTTTTTT
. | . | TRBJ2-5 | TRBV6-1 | CASSEARPGGQHTQYF | TGTGCCAGCAGTGAAGCGAGGCCGGGGGGCCAACATACCCAGTACTTC
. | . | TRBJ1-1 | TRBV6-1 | CASSSRGSLGTEAFF | TGTGCCAGCAGTTCGCGGGGCTCGCTGGGCACTGAAGCTTTCTTT
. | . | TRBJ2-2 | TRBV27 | CASSSTTGELFF | TGTGCCAGCAGTTCAACTACCGGGGAGCTGTTTTTT
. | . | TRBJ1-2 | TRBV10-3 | CASSELGGSYGYTF | TGTGCCAGCAGTGAATTGGGTGGGAGCTATGGCTACACCTTC
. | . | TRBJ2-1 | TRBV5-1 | CASSLAQNEQFF | TGCGCCAGCAGCTTGGCCCAAAATGAGCAGTTCTTC
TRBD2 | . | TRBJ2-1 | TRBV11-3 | CASSRTLAGGYNEQFF | TGTGCCAGCAGCCGTACTCTAGCGGGGGGGTACAATGAGCAGTTCTTC
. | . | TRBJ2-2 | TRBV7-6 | CASSLDRVFSNTGELFF | TGTGCCAGCAGCTTAGATCGCGTATTTTCGAACACCGGGGAGCTGTTTTTT
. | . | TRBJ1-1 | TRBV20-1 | CSATKNTEAFF | TGCAGTGCTACAAAGAACACTGAAGCTTTCTTT